The 7 T cell receptor beta chains below come from one sample, sequenced in a study of CD8+CD57+ T cells in acquired aplastic anemia. By flow cytometry, patients selected for sequencing had shown an expansion of CD8+CD57+ cells. Template material for TCR beta VDJ and CDR3 profiling consisted of genomic DNA. From the reads, TCRdb called clonotypes with MiXCR, one entry per CDR3 protein. In the table there are roughly 100,000 distinct CDR3 sequences, roughly two thirds of which are singletons. The material sequenced was sorted CD4+, CD8+, or CD8+CD57+ T cells (not recorded which) from PBMCs. Every receptor here comes from a human donor with aplastic anemia.

The V gene is TRBV20-1, the J gene TRBJ2-1, with D possibly TRBD1 on 5 matching bases. The CDR3 length is 15 residues. Trimming left V 6 bases short and J 0 bases short, with 15 bases between. The V gene's germline CDR1 is DFQATT and CDR2 SNEGSKA (reference sequence). CDR3 sequence: CSAFEQELSYNEQFF. DNA for the CDR3: TGCAGTGCATTCGAACAGGAACTCTCCTACAATGAGCAGTTCTTC.

The rearrangement joins TRBV10-3 to TRBJ1-1; 9 bases align to TRBD1. The trim removed 0 bases at V and 4 bases at J, leaving 12 bases unmatched. The V gene's germline CDR1 is ENHRY and CDR2 SYGVKD. This CDR3 contains 18 residues. CDR3 nucleotides: TGTGCCATCAGTGAGTCCCGGGACAGGGTCCGGGGTTCCACTGAAGCTTTCTTT. It is translated as CAISESRDRVRGSTEAFF.

The rearrangement links TRBV24-1 to TRBJ1-1; 8 bases are shared with TRBD1. CDR1 and CDR2 (germline): KGHDR, SFDVKD. CDR3 length equals 15 residues. Losses at the gene ends were 4 bases for V and 5 bases for J; bases not matched to a gene: 8. Here the CDR3 DNA reads TGTGCCACCAGTGACCCTGGACAGGGTGGGACTGAAGCTTTCTTT. Translation gives CATSDPGQGGTEAFF.

The chain joins TRBV12-3 or TRBV12-4 to TRBJ1-2; TRBD1 aligns across 10 bases. Trimming removed 8 bases from V and 6 bases from J; junction bases left unmatched: 6. The CDR3 has 13 residues. The CDR3 DNA sequence: TGTGCCAGCTCGCCGACAGGGGGCAATGGCTACACCTTC. Translation gives CASSPTGGNGYTF.

V is TRBV12-3 or TRBV12-4 and J is TRBJ1-2; a possible D gene is TRBD1 (5 bases). The germline V and J ends were trimmed by 6 bases and 8 bases, with 16 bases remaining between them. The CDR3 consists of 13 residues. CDR3: CASSRGTAMGYTF. Written as DNA, the CDR3 is TGTGCCAGCAGCCGCGGGACGGCCATGGGCTACACCTTC.

The CDR3 region has the DNA TGCAGTGCTATTAGCGCCTCCGGTACGCAGTATTTT. It encodes CSAISASGTQYF. The rearrangement links TRBV20-1 to TRBJ2-3; a possible D gene is TRBD2 (5 bases). The germline V gene encodes CDR1 DFQATT and CDR2 SNEGSKA (reference sequence). This CDR3 comprises 12 residues. Trimming cost V 4 bases and J 8 bases, with 13 bases left between them.

This clonotype was recorded at least ten times. The chain links TRBV6-1 to TRBJ2-7, with 8 bases fitting TRBD2. Germline loops: CDR1 MNHNS, CDR2 SASEGT. The CDR3 has 15 amino acids. V shed 1 base and J 2 bases; nucleotides not matched to a gene: 4. The CDR3 sequence is CASSEGLAGPYEQYF. The CDR3 DNA reads TGTGCCAGCAGTGAAGGCCTAGCGGGCCCCTACGAGCAGTACTTC.